The 19 T cell receptor beta chains below all came from one sample that was sequenced in a study of spatial heterogeneity in lung cancer. TCRdb fed the 5' RACE reads into MiXCR, producing one record per CDR3 protein. Here the sample spans roughly 70,000 distinct CDR3 sequences, roughly 8.9% being singletons. As to time point: blood at routine non-recurrence follow-up after resection. The sample was PBMCs, taken at follow-up. Source of these receptors: a female donor with early-stage non-small cell lung cancer.

This clonotype has ten or more counts. This chain joins TRBV29-1 and TRBJ2-7, with TRBD1 matching 8 bases. Germline loops: CDR1 SQVTM, CDR2 ANQGSEA. The CDR3 is 11 residues long. The V and J ends lost 7 bases and 3 bases, in that order; junction bases with no gene match: 2. In DNA form, the CDR3 reads TGCAGCGCAGGACAGGGCTACGAGCAGTACTTC. It is translated as CSAGQGYEQYF.

Only a few counts were recorded for this clonotype. For the CDR3, the DNA is TGTGCCAGCAGCTTGAGGCGGCTGGATGAAAAACTGTTTTTT. Protein product: CASSLRRLDEKLFF. The chain has TRBV5-5 and TRBJ1-4; D remains ambiguous. This CDR3 spans 14 amino acids. V was trimmed by 1 base and J by 6 bases, leaving 10 bases between them. Germline V CDR1 and CDR2: SGHKS, YYEKEE (reference sequence).

V usage is TRBV20-1 and J usage is TRBJ2-7; no firm D call. This CDR3 is 17 amino acids long. The V gene's germline CDR1 is DFQATT and CDR2 SNEGSKA (reference sequence). Trimming left V 0 bases short and J 0 bases short, with 18 bases between. The CDR3 loop is CSARDLQRATFSYEQYF. DNA for the CDR3: TGCAGTGCTAGAGATCTACAAAGGGCGACATTCTCCTACGAGCAGTACTTC.

A few counts support this clonotype. CDR3 amino acids: CSVERPNYGYTF. The CDR3 region has the DNA TGCAGCGTTGAGCGGCCAAACTATGGCTACACCTTC. V and J are TRBV29-1 and TRBJ1-2, with unresolved D. V dropped 3 bases and J dropped 2 bases, with 7 bases sitting between them. This CDR3 region has 12 residues. CDR1 is SQVTM, CDR2 ANQGSEA, per germline.

This clonotype was recorded at least ten times. This chain connects TRBV14 to TRBJ2-1; D gene uncertain. With 5 bases removed from V and 5 bases from J, the gap between germline ends came to 22 bases. The CDR3 is made up of 17 amino acids. Germline assignment: CDR1 SGHDN and CDR2 FVKESK. The CDR3 DNA follows: TGTGCCAGCAGCTTCGGTCGAGACCAACGATTAAACAATGAGCAGTTCTTC. Amino acid sequence: CASSFGRDQRLNNEQFF.

This clonotype has more than one count but fewer than ten. The CDR3 nucleotides read TGTGCCAGCAGCGTGCCTAGTGTGGATACGCAGTATTTT. Amino acid sequence: CASSVPSVDTQYF. The chain couples TRBV9 to TRBJ2-3; D unclear. The length of the CDR3 is 13 residues. Trimming took off 2 bases at V and 6 bases at J, with 10 bases between the two ends. Germline V lookup: CDR1 SGDLS, CDR2 YYNGEE.

The V gene is TRBV30, the J gene TRBJ1-1; unclear D gene. The CDR3 totals 12 residues. Trimming took 5 bases from V and 1 from J, leaving 8 bases between them. CDR1 GTSNPN and CDR2 SVGIG come from the germline V gene (reference sequence). CDR3 sequence (DNA): TGTGCCTGGGAGGGAGCGAACACTGAAGCTTTCTTT. Protein sequence: CAWEGANTEAFF.

This clonotype was detected many times. The rearrangement links TRBV27 to TRBJ1-1; D is unresolved. V lost 7 bases and J 11 bases, leaving 17 bases between the germline ends. The CDR3 totals 12 residues. Germline values: CDR1 MNHEY, CDR2 SMNVEV (reference sequence). CDR3 sequence (DNA): TGTGCCAGCATGTCTCATGTGCGGCGGGCTTTCTTT. It specifies CASMSHVRRAFF.

There are many counts of this clonotype. The chain employs TRBV11-3 and TRBJ2-1, with 11 bases that match TRBD2. CDR3 length: 16 amino acids. J gave up 2 bases and V 3 bases, and 3 bases lay outside the gene matches. CDR1 and CDR2 (germline): SGHNT, YENEEA. In DNA, the CDR3 is TGTGCCAGCAGCTTGGGGACTAGCGGACCCTACAATGAGCAGTTCTTC. The encoded protein is CASSLGTSGPYNEQFF.

This clonotype was seen repeatedly, ten times or more. V gene TRBV7-9 combines with J gene TRBJ1-2; 8 bases fit TRBD1. The CDR3 sequence is 14 residues long. From germline, CDR1 is SEHNR and CDR2 FQNEAQ (reference sequence). The V segment lost 3 bases and the J segment 3 bases; nucleotides outside the gene matches: 3. In DNA form, the CDR3 reads TGTGCCAGCAGCTTGACAGGGGCAGACTATGGCTACACCTTC. Residues: CASSLTGADYGYTF.

The V and J genes are TRBV7-9 and TRBJ2-1, with 7 bases matching TRBD2. Per the germline V gene, CDR1 is SEHNR and CDR2 is FQNEAQ (reference sequence). V lost 5 bases to trimming and J lost 12 bases; unmatched junction nucleotides: 13. The CDR3 length is 14 residues. CDR3 residues: CASSLRGSGWRQFF. The CDR3 DNA reads TGTGCCAGCAGCCTTAGGGGTAGCGGGTGGAGGCAGTTCTTC.

This clonotype was recorded at least ten times. The V call is TRBV27, the J call TRBJ1-5; D may be TRBD1 (5 bases). V was cut by 5 bases and J by 0 bases, with 17 bases left in between. Germline loops: CDR1 MNHEY, CDR2 SMNVEV (reference sequence). The CDR3 is 17 residues long. The CDR3 DNA is TGTGCCAGCAGTCCCAGGGCCCCGGCCTATAGCAATCAGCCCCAGCATTTT. This gives the protein CASSPRAPAYSNQPQHF.

There are a few counts of this clonotype. The V call is TRBV6-6, the J call TRBJ2-3, with D hard to call. CDR1 and CDR2 from the germline V gene are MNHNY and SVGAGI (reference sequence). Between the trimmed V and J ends, which lost 6 bases and 0 bases, there was a span of 10 bases. This CDR3 spans 14 amino acids. CDR3 DNA: TGTGCCAGCAGGACGAGTGCTAGCACAGATACGCAGTATTTT. This translates into CASRTSASTDTQYF.

In its sample, this clonotype was seen many times. The chain employs TRBV4-2 and TRBJ1-4; possibly TRBD1 for D (5 bases). Germline V gene sequence: CDR1 LGHNA, CDR2 YNFKEQ. The CDR3 sequence is 16 residues long. V dropped 0 bases and J dropped 8 bases, with 16 bases sitting between them. CDR3 bases: TGTGCCAGCAGCCAAGATCTAGCCAAAGAGGGGGAAAAACTGTTTTTT. Amino acids: CASSQDLAKEGEKLFF.

This clonotype was observed many times. The chain combines TRBV24-1 with TRBJ2-3, with 9 positions matching TRBD1. CDR3 length: 18 amino acids. The V gene's germline CDR1 is KGHDR and CDR2 SFDVKD. The trim removed 7 bases at V and 4 bases at J, leaving 17 bases unmatched. Written as DNA, the CDR3 is TGTGCCACCAGCACTAAAACCGACGGGACAGGGTGGGCAGATACGCAGTATTTT. As protein: CATSTKTDGTGWADTQYF.

This clonotype has ten or more counts. The CDR3 nucleotides are TGCAGTGCTAGAGATAGTAGGGGGAACACTGAAGCTTTCTTT. Translating gives CSARDSRGNTEAFF. V gene TRBV20-1 combines with J gene TRBJ1-1; D may be TRBD1 (5 bases). CDR1 and CDR2 from the germline V gene are DFQATT and SNEGSKA (reference sequence). Trimming took off 0 bases at V and 1 base at J, with 9 bases between the two ends. The length of the CDR3 is 14 residues.

DNA of the CDR3: TGTGCCAGCAGCTACGAACTAGCGGCGTACAATGAGCAGTTCTTC. This codes for CASSYELAAYNEQFF. The V gene is TRBV5-4, the J gene TRBJ2-1; 8 bases align to TRBD2. The CDR3 sequence is 15 residues long. Germline CDR1 is SGHNT and CDR2 is YYREEE (reference sequence). J was trimmed by 4 bases and V by 3 bases; bases with no gene match: 6.

This clonotype was detected ten times or more. This chain links TRBV23-1 with TRBJ2-4; tentatively, D is TRBD2 (6 bases). TRBV23-1 is an open reading frame whose function is uncertain. Deletions cut 5 bases from V and 8 bases from J, with 22 bases between. The CDR3 has 16 amino acids. CDR3 loop: CASSTHTQRGYDIQYF. The CDR3 coding sequence is TGCGCCAGCAGTACTCACACGCAACGGGGGTATGACATTCAGTACTTC.

V usage is TRBV5-1 and J usage is TRBJ2-2, with D possibly TRBD2 on 5 matching bases. Trimming left V 1 base short and J 1 base short, with 8 bases between. This CDR3 is built from 15 residues. Germline loops: CDR1 SGHRS, CDR2 YFSETQ. The CDR3 reads CASSLLSENTGELFF. The DNA for the CDR3 is TGCGCCAGCAGCTTGCTTAGCGAGAACACCGGGGAGCTGTTTTTT.